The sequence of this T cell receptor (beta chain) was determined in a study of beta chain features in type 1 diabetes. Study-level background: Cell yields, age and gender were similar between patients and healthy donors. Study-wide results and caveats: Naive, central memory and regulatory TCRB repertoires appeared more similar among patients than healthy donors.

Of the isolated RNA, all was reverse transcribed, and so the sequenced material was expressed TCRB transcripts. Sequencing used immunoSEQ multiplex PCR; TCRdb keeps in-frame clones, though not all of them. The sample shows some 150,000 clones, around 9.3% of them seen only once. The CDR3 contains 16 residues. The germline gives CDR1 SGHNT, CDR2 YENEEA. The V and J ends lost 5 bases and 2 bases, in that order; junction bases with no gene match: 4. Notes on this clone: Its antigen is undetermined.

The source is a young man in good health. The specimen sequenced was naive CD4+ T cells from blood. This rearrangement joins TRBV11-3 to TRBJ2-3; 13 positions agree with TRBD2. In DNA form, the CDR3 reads TGTGCCAGCAGCCCTGGGACTAGCGGGGCCACAGATACGCAGTATTTT. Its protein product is CASSPGTSGATDTQYF.